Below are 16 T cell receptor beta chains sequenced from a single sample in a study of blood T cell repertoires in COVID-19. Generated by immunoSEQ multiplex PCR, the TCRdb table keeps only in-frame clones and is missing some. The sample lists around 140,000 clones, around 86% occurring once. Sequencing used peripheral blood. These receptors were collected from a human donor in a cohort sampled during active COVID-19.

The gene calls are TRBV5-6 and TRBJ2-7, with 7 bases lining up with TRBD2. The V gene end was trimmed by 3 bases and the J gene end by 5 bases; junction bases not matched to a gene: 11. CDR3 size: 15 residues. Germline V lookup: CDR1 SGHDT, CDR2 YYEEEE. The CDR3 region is CASSSGWEGWDEQYF. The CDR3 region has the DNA TGTGCCAGCAGCTCCGGATGGGAGGGGTGGGACGAGCAGTACTTC.

This CDR3 is CASSPRDSGNTIYF. Here the CDR3 DNA reads TGTGCCAGCAGTCCCAGGGACTCTGGAAACACCATATATTTT. The chain couples TRBV6-5 to TRBJ1-3; possible D gene TRBD1, 5 bases. CDR3 length: 14 residues. Looked up from germline, CDR1 is MNHEY and CDR2 is SVGAGI. With 5 bases removed from V and 0 bases from J, the gap between germline ends came to 8 bases.

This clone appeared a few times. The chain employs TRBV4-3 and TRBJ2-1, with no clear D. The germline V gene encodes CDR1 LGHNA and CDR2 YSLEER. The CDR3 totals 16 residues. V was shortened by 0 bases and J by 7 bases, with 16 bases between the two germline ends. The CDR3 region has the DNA TGCGCCAGCAGCCAAGATTCTGCCGGGTCCTGGAATGAGCAGTTCTTC. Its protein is CASSQDSAGSWNEQFF.

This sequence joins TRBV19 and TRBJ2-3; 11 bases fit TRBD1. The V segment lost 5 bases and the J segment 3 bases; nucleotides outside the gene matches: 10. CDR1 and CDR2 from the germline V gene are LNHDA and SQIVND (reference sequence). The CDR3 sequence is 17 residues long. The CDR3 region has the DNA TGTGCCAGTAGTCCAGGACAGGGGGCGATTCGGACAGATACGCAGTATTTT. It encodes CASSPGQGAIRTDTQYF.

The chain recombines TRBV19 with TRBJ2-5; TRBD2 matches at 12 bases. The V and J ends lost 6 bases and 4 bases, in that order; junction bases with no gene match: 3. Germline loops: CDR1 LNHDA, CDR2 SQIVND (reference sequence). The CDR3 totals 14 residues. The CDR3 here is CASRTSGSTETQYF. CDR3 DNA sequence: TGTGCCAGTAGGACTAGCGGGAGTACAGAGACCCAGTACTTC.

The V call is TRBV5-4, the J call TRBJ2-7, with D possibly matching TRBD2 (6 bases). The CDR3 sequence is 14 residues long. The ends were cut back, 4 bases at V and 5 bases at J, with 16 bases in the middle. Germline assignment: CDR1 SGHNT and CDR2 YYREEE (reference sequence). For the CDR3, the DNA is TGTGCCAGCAGCCCCAGAACGGGAGTGGACGAGCAGTACTTC. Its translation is CASSPRTGVDEQYF.

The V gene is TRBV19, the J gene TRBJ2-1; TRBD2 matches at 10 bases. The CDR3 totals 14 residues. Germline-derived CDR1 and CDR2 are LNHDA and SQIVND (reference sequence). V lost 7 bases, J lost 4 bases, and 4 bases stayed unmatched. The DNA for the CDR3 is TGTGCCAGTACCCGGACTAGCGGTTACAATGAGCAGTTCTTC. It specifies CASTRTSGYNEQFF.

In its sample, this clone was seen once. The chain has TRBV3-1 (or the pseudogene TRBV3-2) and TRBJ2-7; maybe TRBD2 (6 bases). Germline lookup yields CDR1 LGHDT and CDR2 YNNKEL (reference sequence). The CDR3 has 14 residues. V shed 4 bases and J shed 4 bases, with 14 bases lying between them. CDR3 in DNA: TGTGCCAGCAGCCCTCGACTAGAAGCTTACGAGCAGTACTTC. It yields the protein CASSPRLEAYEQYF.

CDR3 bases: TGCGCCAGCAGCCCAAACGCGGGACAGGGCGCCGGGGAGCTGTTTTTT. It is translated as CASSPNAGQGAGELFF. The chain is built from TRBV5-1 and TRBJ2-2; 9 bases are shared with TRBD1. The CDR3 is made up of 16 amino acids. J was trimmed by 6 bases and V by 4 bases; bases with no gene match: 10. Germline V gives CDR1 SGHRS, CDR2 YFSETQ. Complete variable domain (other parts from reference TRBV5-1 and TRBJ2-2): KAGVTQTPRYLIKTRGQQVTLSCSPISGHRSVSWYQQTPGQGLQFLFEYFSETQRNKGNFPGRFSGRQFSNSRSEMNVSTLELGDSALYLCASSPNAGQGAGELFFGEGSRLTVL.

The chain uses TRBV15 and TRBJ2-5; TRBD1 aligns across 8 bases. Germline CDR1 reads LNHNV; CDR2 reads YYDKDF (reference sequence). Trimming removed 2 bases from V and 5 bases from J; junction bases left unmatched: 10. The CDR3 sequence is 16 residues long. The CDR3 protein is CATSRPRTGIAETQYF. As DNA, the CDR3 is TGTGCCACCAGCAGACCTAGGACAGGGATCGCGGAGACCCAGTACTTC. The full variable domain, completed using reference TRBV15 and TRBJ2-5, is DAMVIQNPRYQVTQFGKPVTLSCSQTLNHNVMYWYQQKSSQAPKLLFHYYDKDFNNEADTPDNFQSRRPNTSFCFLDIRSPGLGDTAMYLCATSRPRTGIAETQYFGPGTRLLVL.

The CDR3 loop reads CSVVSSGRGNIQYF. CDR3 nucleotides: TGCAGCGTTGTGAGTAGCGGGAGGGGAAACATTCAGTACTTC. The rearrangement joins TRBV29-1 to TRBJ2-4; 11 positions match TRBD2. The CDR3 spans 14 residues. Germline CDR1 reads SQVTM; CDR2 reads ANQGSEA. V gave up 4 bases and J gave up 6 bases; unmatched junction bases: 5.

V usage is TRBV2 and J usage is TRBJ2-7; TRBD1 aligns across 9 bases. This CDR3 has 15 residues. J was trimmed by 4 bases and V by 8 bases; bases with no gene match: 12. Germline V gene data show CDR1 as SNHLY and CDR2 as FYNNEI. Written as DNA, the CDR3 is TGTGCCAGCGCCCCGCGGGGGACAGGGATTTACGAGCAGTACTTC. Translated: CASAPRGTGIYEQYF.

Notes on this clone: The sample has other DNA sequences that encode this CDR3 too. CDR3 DNA sequence: TGTGCCAGCTCAGGGGGACTAGCGGATTCCTACGAGCAGTACTTC. It specifies CASSGGLADSYEQYF. The chain combines TRBV18 with TRBJ2-7; TRBD2 matches at 11 bases. Germline CDR1 is KGHSH and CDR2 is LQKENI. The CDR3 runs to 15 residues. J was trimmed by 1 base and V by 5 bases; bases with no gene match: 4.

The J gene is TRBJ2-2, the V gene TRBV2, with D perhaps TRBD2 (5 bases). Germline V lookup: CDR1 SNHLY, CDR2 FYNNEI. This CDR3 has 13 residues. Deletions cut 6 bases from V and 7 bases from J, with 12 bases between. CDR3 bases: TGTGCCAGCAGGGTCGGGGTGAGCGGGGAGCTGTTTTTT. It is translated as CASRVGVSGELFF.

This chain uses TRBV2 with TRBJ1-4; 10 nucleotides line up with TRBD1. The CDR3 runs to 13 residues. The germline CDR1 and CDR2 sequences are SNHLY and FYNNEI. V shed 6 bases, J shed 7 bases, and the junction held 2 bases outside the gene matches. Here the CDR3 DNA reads TGTGCCAGCAGCCGGGACAGGGGTGAAAAACTGTTTTTT. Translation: CASSRDRGEKLFF.

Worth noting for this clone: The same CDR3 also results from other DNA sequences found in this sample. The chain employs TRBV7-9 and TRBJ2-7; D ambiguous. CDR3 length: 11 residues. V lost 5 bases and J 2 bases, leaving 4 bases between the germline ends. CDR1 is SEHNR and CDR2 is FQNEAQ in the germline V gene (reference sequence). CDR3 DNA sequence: TGTGCCAGCAGCCGAGCCTACGAGCAGTACTTC. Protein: CASSRAYEQYF.